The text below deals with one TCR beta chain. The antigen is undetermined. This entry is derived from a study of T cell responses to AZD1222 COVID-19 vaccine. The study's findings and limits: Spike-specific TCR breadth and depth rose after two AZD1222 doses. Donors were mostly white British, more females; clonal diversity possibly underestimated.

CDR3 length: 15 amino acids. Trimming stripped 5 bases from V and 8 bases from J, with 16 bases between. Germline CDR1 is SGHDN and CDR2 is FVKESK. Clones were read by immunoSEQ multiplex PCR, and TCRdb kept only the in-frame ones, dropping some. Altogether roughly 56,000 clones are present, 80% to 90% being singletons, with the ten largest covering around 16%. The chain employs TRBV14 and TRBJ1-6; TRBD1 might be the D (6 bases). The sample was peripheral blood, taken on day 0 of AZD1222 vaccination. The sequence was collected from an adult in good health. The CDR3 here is CASSYLTGTHSPLHF. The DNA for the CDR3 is TGTGCCAGCAGCTACCTGACAGGCACACATTCACCCCTCCACTTT.